One sample yielded the 16 T cell receptor beta chains listed below, sequenced in a study of beta chain features in type 1 diabetes. Expressed TCRB transcripts were sequenced after all isolated RNA was converted to cDNA. Assay used: immunoSEQ multiplex PCR; TCRdb lists only in-frame clones, some missing. The profile covers under 950,000 clones, with under 20% appearing a single time and around 0.02% taken by the ten largest. Sequencing used naive CD4+ T cells from blood. These receptor sequences come from a woman aged 18-29 years in good health.

A word on this clone: This CDR3 is also generated by other DNA sequences in the sample. The chain joins TRBV6-5 to TRBJ2-1; the match to TRBD2 covers 11 bases. V lost 6 bases, J lost 6 bases, and 1 base stayed unmatched. This CDR3 is 13 amino acids long. Germline V CDR1 and CDR2: MNHEY, SVGAGI. The CDR3, as DNA: TGTGCCAGCAGACTAGCGGGAGTCAATGAGCAGTTCTTC. Translated: CASRLAGVNEQFF.

The chain links TRBV27 to TRBJ1-2; D is uncertain. The CDR3 spans 13 residues. The V gene's germline CDR1 is MNHEY and CDR2 SMNVEV (reference sequence). V lost 3 bases and J lost 4, with 9 bases in between. In DNA, the CDR3 is TGTGCCAGCAGTTTCCAGGTTGGCTATGGCTACACCTTC. This encodes CASSFQVGYGYTF.

This clone occurred a few times. This chain joins TRBV7-3 and TRBJ2-2; TRBD2 agrees at 7 bases. This CDR3 region has 18 residues. The germline gives CDR1 SGHTA, CDR2 FQGTGA. V trimming: 5 bases; J trimming: 6 bases; junction bases outside the gene matches: 18. This CDR3 reads CASSPKGFLAGVSGELFF. CDR3 bases: TGTGCCAGCAGCCCGAAGGGTTTCCTGGCGGGAGTGTCCGGGGAGCTGTTTTTT. The variable domain in full, with the rest retrieved from reference TRBV7-3 and TRBJ2-2, is GAGVSQTPSNKVTEKGKYVELRCDPISGHTALYWYRQSLGQGPEFLIYFQGTGAADDSGLPNDRFFAVRPEGSVSTLKIQRTERGDSAVYLCASSPKGFLAGVSGELFFGEGSRLTVL.

This clone was counted a few times. This sequence joins TRBV19 and TRBJ1-5; 9 positions match TRBD1. The CDR3 totals 13 residues. Germline V gives CDR1 LNHDA, CDR2 SQIVND (reference sequence). The V and J ends lost 8 bases and 6 bases, in that order; junction bases with no gene match: 5. CDR3 protein: CASARDRAQPQHF. The CDR3 DNA follows: TGTGCCAGTGCCCGGGACAGGGCTCAGCCCCAGCATTTT.

This clone was recorded a few times. The chain carries TRBV7-9 and TRBJ2-7; D perhaps matches TRBD1 (6 bases). This CDR3 contains 13 residues. The germline V and J ends were trimmed by 4 bases and 0 bases, with 7 bases remaining between them. CDR1 SEHNR and CDR2 FQNEAQ come from the germline V gene (reference sequence). The CDR3 is CASSWDTSYEQYF. The CDR3 DNA is TGTGCCAGCAGCTGGGACACCTCCTACGAGCAGTACTTC. Full variable domain (missing parts from reference TRBV7-9 and TRBJ2-7): DTGVSQNPRHKITKRGQNVTFRCDPISEHNRLYWYRQTLGQGPEFLTYFQNEAQLEKSRLLSDRFSAERPKGSFSTLEIQRTEQGDSAMYLCASSWDTSYEQYFGPGTRLTVT.

On this clone: No DNA is shown, since the ends of the CDR3 on it are uncertain; the CDR3 is the one TCRdb lists. V gene TRBV18 combines with J gene TRBJ2-1; the listed D gene, TRBD1, was not tested against the DNA. From germline, CDR1 is KGHSH and CDR2 LQKENI. With termini counted, the CDR3 has 15 amino acids. CDR3 sequence reads: CASSPFGPGVHEQFF.

CDR3 sequence reads: CASSFGNQPQHF. For the CDR3, the DNA is TGTGCCAGCAGCTTTGGGAATCAGCCCCAGCATTTT. V and J are TRBV5-4 and TRBJ1-5; unclear D gene. This CDR3 contains 12 residues. CDR1 is SGHNT and CDR2 is YYREEE in the germline V gene (reference sequence). Trimming took 2 bases from V and 4 from J, leaving 4 bases between them. Full variable domain (remainder filled in from reference TRBV5-4 and TRBJ1-5): ETGVTQSPTHLIKTRGQQVTLRCSSQSGHNTVSWYQQALGQGPQFIFQYYREEENGRGNFPPRFSGLQFPNYSSELNVNALELDDSALYLCASSFGNQPQHFGDGTRLSIL.

V gene TRBV21-1 combines with J gene TRBJ1-6; TRBD1 is the table's D call and was not checked against the DNA. TRBV21-1 is reported as a pseudogene. This CDR3 is built from 14 residues. CDR3 sequence reads: CASRTGIGNSPLHF. In DNA, the CDR3 is TGTGCCAGCAGGACAGGGATTGGTAATTCACCCCTCCACTTT.

The J gene is TRBJ2-1, the V gene TRBV19; 14 bases match TRBD2. The CDR3 covers 15 residues. The V and J ends lost 8 bases and 5 bases, in that order; junction bases with no gene match: 5. In germline, CDR1 is LNHDA, CDR2 SQIVND (reference sequence). CDR3: CASRTSGRRNNEQFF. The CDR3 DNA sequence: TGTGCCAGTCGGACTAGCGGGAGGAGGAACAATGAGCAGTTCTTC.

V and J are TRBV6-1 and TRBJ1-1; a weak D match, TRBD1 (5 bases). The CDR3 loop spans 14 amino acids. Deletions cut 6 bases from V and 0 bases from J, with 11 bases between. Per germline, CDR1 MNHNS and CDR2 SASEGT. Here the CDR3 DNA reads TGTGCCAGCAGCTCCCTCAGGGTGAACACTGAAGCTTTCTTT. Residues: CASSSLRVNTEAFF.

This clone was observed a single time. The CDR3 spells CASSQGVTQPQHF. The CDR3 coding sequence is TGTGCCAGCAGTCAGGGTGTAACTCAGCCCCAGCATTTT. The chain is built from TRBV28 and TRBJ1-5, with D tentatively TRBD1 (5 bases). Trimming removed 5 bases at V and 6 bases at J, with 11 bases between. The CDR3 sequence is 13 residues long. Germline CDR1 reads MDHEN; CDR2 reads SYDVKM.

V is TRBV25-1 and J is TRBJ2-2; 8 nucleotides align to TRBD1. The CDR3 runs to 16 residues. Losses at the gene ends were 6 bases for V and 1 base for J; bases not matched to a gene: 7. CDR1 and CDR2 (germline): MGHDK, SYGVNS. CDR3: CASRAPGTGNTGELFF. In DNA, the CDR3 is TGTGCCAGCAGAGCACCTGGGACAGGGAACACCGGGGAGCTGTTTTTT. Together with reference TRBV25-1 and TRBJ2-2, the CDR3 gives the full variable domain: EADIYQTPRYLVIGTGKKITLECSQTMGHDKMYWYQQDPGMELHLIHYSYGVNSTEKGDLSSESTVSRIRTEHFPLTLESARPSHTSQYLCASRAPGTGNTGELFFGEGSRLTVL.

Notes on this clone: The same CDR3 can be traced to other DNA sequences in this sample. V gene TRBV6-6 combines with J gene TRBJ1-5; no definite D call. The CDR3 has 14 amino acids. From germline, CDR1 is MNHNY and CDR2 SVGAGI (reference sequence). Trimming took off 0 bases at V and 0 bases at J, with 3 bases between the two ends. The CDR3 reads CASSYSGSNQPQHF. CDR3 DNA: TGTGCCAGCAGTTACTCAGGTAGCAATCAGCCCCAGCATTTT.

This clone was picked up a small number of times. This rearrangement joins TRBV9 to TRBJ2-3; D gene unclear. This CDR3 region has 14 residues. V was shortened by 0 bases and J by 11 bases, with 16 bases between the two germline ends. CDR1 is SGDLS and CDR2 is YYNGEE in the germline V gene. DNA of the CDR3: TGTGCCAGCAGCGTAGACCCTAAGACTGGCGAGCAGTATTTT. This sequence encodes CASSVDPKTGEQYF. Supplemented by reference TRBV9 and TRBJ2-3, the full variable domain reads DSGVTQTPKHLITATGQRVTLRCSPRSGDLSVYWYQQSLDQGLQFLIQYYNGEERAKGNILERFSAQQFPDLHSELNLSSLELGDSALYFCASSVDPKTGEQYFGPGTRLTVL.

This clone was found a few times. The genes are TRBV11-3 and TRBJ2-7; D call uncertain. Trimming removed 4 bases from V and 0 bases from J, with 7 bases in between. Looked up from germline, CDR1 is SGHNT and CDR2 is YENEEA. The CDR3 loop spans 13 amino acids. The CDR3, as DNA: TGTGCCAGCAGCTACGGCAGCTCCTACGAGCAGTACTTC. It is translated as CASSYGSSYEQYF.

To note about this clone: Other DNA variants within this sample encode the same CDR3. CDR3 DNA sequence: TGTGCCAGTAGTATATCGGGGGATCAGCCCCAGCATTTT. Its translation: CASSISGDQPQHF. The V call is TRBV19, the J call TRBJ1-5; TRBD1 might be the D (5 bases). V lost 2 bases and J lost 5, with 7 bases in between. Germline V gene sequence: CDR1 LNHDA, CDR2 SQIVND (reference sequence). The length of the CDR3 is 13 residues.